This paragraph covers one T cell receptor beta chain sequence. This sample is drawn from a study of control samples from healthy donors and cancer patients. Clones were sequenced by immunoSEQ multiplex PCR, and TCRdb holds only the in-frame ones, with some missing. The sample has about 130,000 clones, 80% to 95% seen once; the top ten hold 2% to 2.5%. The sequenced material came from blood. This receptor was identified in a man younger than 35 in good health.

As DNA, the CDR3 is TGTGCCAGCAGCGTAGAATCCGCGAACACCGGGGAGCTGTTTTTT. This gives the protein CASSVESANTGELFF. The V call is TRBV9, the J call TRBJ2-2; D unclear. CDR1 and CDR2 from the germline V gene are SGDLS and YYNGEE. CDR3 length equals 15 residues. With 0 bases removed from V and 0 bases from J, the gap between germline ends came to 6 bases. The variable domain in full, completed from reference TRBV9 and TRBJ2-2, reads DSGVTQTPKHLITATGQRVTLRCSPRSGDLSVYWYQQSLDQGLQFLIQYYNGEERAKGNILERFSAQQFPDLHSELNLSSLELGDSALYFCASSVESANTGELFFGEGSRLTVL.